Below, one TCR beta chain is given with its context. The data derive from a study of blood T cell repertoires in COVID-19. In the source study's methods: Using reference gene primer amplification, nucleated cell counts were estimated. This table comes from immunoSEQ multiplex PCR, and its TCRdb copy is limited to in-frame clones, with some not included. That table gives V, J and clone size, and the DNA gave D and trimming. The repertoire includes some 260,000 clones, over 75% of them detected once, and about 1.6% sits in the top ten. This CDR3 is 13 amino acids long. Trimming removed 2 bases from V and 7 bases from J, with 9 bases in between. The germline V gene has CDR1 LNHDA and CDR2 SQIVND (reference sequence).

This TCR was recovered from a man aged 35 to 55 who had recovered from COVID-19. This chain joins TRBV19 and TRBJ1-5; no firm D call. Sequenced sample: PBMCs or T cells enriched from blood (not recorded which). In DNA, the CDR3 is TGTGCCAGTAGTATACGGGGAGGGCAGCCCCAGCATTTT. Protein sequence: CASSIRGGQPQHF. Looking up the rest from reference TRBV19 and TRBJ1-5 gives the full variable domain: DGGITQSPKYLFRKEGQNVTLSCEQNLNHDAMYWYRQDPGQGLRLIYYSQIVNDFQKGDIAEGYSVSREKKESFPLTVTSAQKNPTAFYLCASSIRGGQPQHFGDGTRLSIL.